These 9 T cell receptor beta chains share one sample of origin, sequenced in a study of response to subunit inactivated influenza vaccine. One entry per CDR3 protein, called by TCRdb with MiXCR from the RT-PCR reads. The sample lists about 240,000 distinct CDR3 sequences; 9.5% to 15% were seen once. The sequenced sample was non-naive T cells sorted from PBMCs, obtained 14 to 15 days before vaccination. Receptors originate from a middle-aged man who received an inactivated influenza vaccine.

This clonotype was detected a few times. This chain joins TRBV7-6 and TRBJ2-1; 9 nucleotides align to TRBD2. V lost 6 bases, J lost 3 bases, and 9 bases stayed unmatched. The CDR3 contains 16 residues. Germline CDR1 and CDR2: SGHVS and FNYEAQ. The CDR3 nucleotides are TGTGCCAGCAGAGCCCTAGCGGGACAGTTCTACAATGAGCAGTTCTTC. This gives the protein CASRALAGQFYNEQFF.

This sequence joins TRBV30 and TRBJ2-5, with 10 bases lining up with TRBD1. The V gene end was trimmed by 7 bases and the J gene end by 5 bases; junction bases not matched to a gene: 19. From germline, CDR1 is GTSNPN and CDR2 SVGIG (reference sequence). The CDR3 is 17 residues long. The CDR3 sequence: CAFSKGVGTGVAETQYF. Written as DNA, the CDR3 is TGTGCCTTTTCGAAGGGGGTCGGGACAGGGGTCGCGGAGACCCAGTACTTC.

This clonotype has at least ten counts. This rearrangement joins TRBV29-1 to TRBJ2-3; weak D call: TRBD2 (6 bases). Germline CDR1 is SQVTM and CDR2 is ANQGSEA. This CDR3 is built from 14 residues. The ends were cut back, 7 bases at V and 5 bases at J, with 19 bases in the middle. The CDR3 coding sequence is TGCAGCGCCAATCTCCAGGGCGGGAAAGATACGCAGTATTTT. This codes for CSANLQGGKDTQYF.

The chain recombines TRBV24-1 with TRBJ2-5, with TRBD2 identical over 7 bases. The germline V gene encodes CDR1 KGHDR and CDR2 SFDVKD. The V and J ends lost 4 bases and 5 bases, in that order; junction bases with no gene match: 9. The CDR3 runs 15 residues. DNA of the CDR3: TGTGCCACCAGTGACTTTTACAGCGGGGAGGAGACCCAGTACTTC. Its protein product is CATSDFYSGEETQYF.

There are a few counts of this clonotype. The chain links TRBV28 to TRBJ2-5; D remains ambiguous. CDR3 size: 14 residues. From germline, CDR1 is MDHEN and CDR2 SYDVKM. The V end was cut by 8 bases, the J end by 4 bases, with 17 bases between. CDR3 nucleotides: TGTGCCAGCGCCGGGCCACCCCGGATAGAGACCCAGTACTTC. Translating gives CASAGPPRIETQYF.

At least ten counts were recorded for this clonotype. The J gene is TRBJ2-1, the V gene TRBV12-3 or TRBV12-4; TRBD1 is a possible D gene (5 bases). This CDR3 is built from 17 residues. V was pared by 6 bases and J by 0 bases, with 18 bases between. CDR3 region: CASSRSRARGSYNEQFF. In DNA form, the CDR3 reads TGTGCCAGCAGCCGTTCCAGGGCCCGCGGCTCCTACAATGAGCAGTTCTTC.

Ten or more counts support this clonotype. This chain joins TRBV29-1 and TRBJ2-1, with 14 bases matching TRBD2. V lost 7 bases to trimming and J lost 6 bases; unmatched junction nucleotides: 2. This CDR3 comprises 13 residues. Per the germline V gene, CDR1 is SQVTM and CDR2 is ANQGSEA. The CDR3 protein is CSGGLAGGNEQFF. The CDR3 nucleotides are TGCAGCGGTGGACTAGCGGGAGGCAATGAGCAGTTCTTC.

This clonotype was counted at least ten times. The rearrangement links TRBV7-2 to TRBJ2-3; TRBD2 aligns across 10 bases. With V trimmed by 5 bases and J by 6 bases, 8 bases remained unmatched. CDR3 length: 15 residues. From germline, CDR1 is SGHTA and CDR2 FQGNSA. The DNA for the CDR3 is TGTGCCAGCAGCCTAAGCGGGGGGGGCGGTGATACGCAGTATTTT. This encodes CASSLSGGGGDTQYF.

This clonotype was seen a few times. This chain connects TRBV7-9 to TRBJ2-7; D is possibly TRBD1 or TRBD2 (5 bases each). The CDR3 is 14 residues long. Looked up from germline, CDR1 is SEHNR and CDR2 is FQNEAQ (reference sequence). V lost 4 bases and J 6 bases, leaving 16 bases between the germline ends. Here the CDR3 DNA reads TGTGCCAGCAGCTCGGAAACACGGGGCGGCGAGCAGTACTTC. This encodes CASSSETRGGEQYF.